Listed below are T cell receptor beta chains from one sample, sequenced in a study of Graves' ophthalmopathy and Graves' hyperthyroidism. TCRdb independently ran MiXCR on the multiplex PCR reads; one entry per CDR3 protein. The data contain under 350,000 distinct CDR3 sequences, roughly a sixth of them singletons. Sequenced: peripheral blood. Every receptor here comes from an adult man with Graves' ophthalmopathy. Each CDR3 is given with its conserved first and last residue. A D gene is named only where the DNA matches it firmly. A row's size may be missing; if present it is once, few, many or a size class.

TRBV27	14	TRBJ2-7	TRBD2	many	TGTGCCAGCAGTTCCCTGGGGGGGACCTACGAGCAGTACTTC	CASSSLGGTYEQYF
TRBV19	17	TRBJ1-2	NA	few	TGTGCCAGTAGTATAGATTCGGCAGCCCTCGGGAACTATGGCTACACCTTC	CASSIDSAALGNYGYTF
TRBV28	14	TRBJ1-1	NA	many	TGTGCCACCCCTATGTCGGAGCTGAACACTGAAGCTTTCTTT	CATPMSELNTEAFF
TRBV7-9	15	TRBJ1-5	TRBD1	many	TGTGCCAGCAGCCCGACAGGGGATCCAAATCAGCCCCAGCATTTT	CASSPTGDPNQPQHF
TRBV2	13	TRBJ1-2	NA	NA	TGTGCCAGCATAGCTAACAGGCTCTATGGCTACACCTTC	CASIANRLYGYTF
TRBV7-2	14	TRBJ2-7	NA	many	TGTGCCAGCAGCTCCCTTAAGGTATCCTACGAGCAGTACTTC	CASSSLKVSYEQYF
TRBV6-5	15	TRBJ2-5	NA	many	TGTGCCAGCAGTTACGACGAGGGCATGCAAGAGACCCAGTACTTC	CASSYDEGMQETQYF
TRBV18	15	TRBJ1-1	TRBD1	many	TGTGCCAGCTCACTTAGGACAGGACAGAACACTGAAGCTTTCTTT	CASSLRTGQNTEAFF
TRBV7-2	16	TRBJ1-6	NA	NA	TGTGCCAGCAGCTTAAGAAGGTCCGGCGGCGGATCACCCCTCCACTTT	CASSLRRSGGGSPLHF
TRBV2	15	TRBJ2-2	NA	NA	TGTGCCAGCAGTGAGGTTTGGGACACCACCGGGGAGCTGTTTTTT	CASSEVWDTTGELFF
TRBV10-3	16	TRBJ1-6	NA	many	TGTGCCATCAGTGAGTCGGCAGGGGAGCTTAGTTCACCCCTCCACTTT	CAISESAGELSSPLHF
TRBV11-1	15	TRBJ2-5	TRBD2	many	TGTGCCAGCAGCCCCGGACTAGCGGGAGTTGAGACCCAGTACTTC	CASSPGLAGVETQYF
TRBV19	13	TRBJ2-2	NA	many	TGTGCCAGTAGTACTCAGTCCACCGGGGAGCTGTTTTTT	CASSTQSTGELFF
TRBV7-3	13	TRBJ1-6	NA	many	TGTGCCAGCAGCTCCACATTGGGTTCACCCCTCCACTTT	CASSSTLGSPLHF
TRBV12-3/TRBV12-4	15	TRBJ2-2	NA	many	TGTGCCAGCAGTTTGTTGGCAGCGAACACCGGGGAGCTGTTTTTT	CASSLLAANTGELFF